This passage covers 22 T cell receptor beta chains from one sample sequenced in a study of T cell responses to AZD1222 COVID-19 vaccine. The repertoire was sequenced with immunoSEQ multiplex PCR; TCRdb's copy has only in-frame clones and lacks some. This table has some 84,000 clones, around nine tenths appearing once. Sequenced material: peripheral blood, taken 28 days after the second AZD1222 dose. These receptors were obtained from an adult who received the AZD1222 COVID-19 vaccine.

This clone was detected only once. This specimen includes other DNA sequences encoding the same CDR3. V usage is TRBV15 and J usage is TRBJ2-7; perhaps TRBD1 as D (5 bases). V lost 0 bases and J lost 5, with 8 bases in between. This CDR3 region has 13 residues. The V gene's germline CDR1 is LNHNV and CDR2 YYDKDF (reference sequence). CDR3 bases: TGTGCCACCAGCAGAGACGCCAGGGACGAGCAGTACTTC. Amino acids: CATSRDARDEQYF.

This clone was seen just once. This chain joins TRBV6-5 and TRBJ1-5; 8 nucleotides line up with TRBD1. With V trimmed by 8 bases and J by 6 bases, 6 bases remained unmatched. This CDR3 is 13 amino acids long. Germline assignment: CDR1 MNHEY and CDR2 SVGAGI. CDR3 amino acids: CASSGGLTQPQHF. DNA of the CDR3: TGTGCCAGCTCAGGGGGCCTGACTCAGCCCCAGCATTTT.

The chain joins TRBV5-1 to TRBJ1-2, with 9 bases aligning to TRBD1. The trim removed 4 bases at V and 4 bases at J, leaving 5 bases unmatched. Germline lookup yields CDR1 SGHRS and CDR2 YFSETQ. This CDR3 is 14 amino acids long. CDR3 sequence reads: CASSSQGQGYGYTF. The CDR3 bases are TGCGCCAGCAGCAGCCAGGGACAGGGCTATGGCTACACCTTC.

The V and J genes are TRBV11-1 and TRBJ1-2, with 7 bases lining up with TRBD1. The length of the CDR3 is 14 residues. The germline CDR1 and CDR2 sequences are SGHAT and FQDESV (reference sequence). V shed 5 bases and J 2 bases; nucleotides not matched to a gene: 5. DNA for the CDR3: TGTGCCAGCAGCGGGACAGCCGGAAACTATGGCTACACCTTC. This translates into CASSGTAGNYGYTF.

The chain employs TRBV4-3 and TRBJ2-7, with no clear D. Between the trimmed V and J ends, which lost 3 bases and 0 bases, there was a span of 12 bases. The CDR3 contains 15 residues. The germline CDR1 and CDR2 sequences are LGHNA and YSLEER. CDR3 DNA: TGCGCCAGCAGCCAGGGATATACCTACTCCTACGAGCAGTACTTC. Translating gives CASSQGYTYSYEQYF.

The J gene is TRBJ1-2, the V gene TRBV6-1; D is undetermined. The CDR3 contains 13 residues. Looked up from germline, CDR1 is MNHNS and CDR2 is SASEGT. Trimming pared 8 bases from V and 5 bases from J, leaving 15 bases between. The chain's CDR3 is CASGGPAPYGYTF. The CDR3 DNA is TGTGCCAGCGGCGGGCCAGCCCCTTATGGCTACACCTTC.

This chain links TRBV5-6 with TRBJ1-2; weak D call: TRBD1 (5 bases). The CDR3 has 17 residues. Germline lookup yields CDR1 SGHDT and CDR2 YYEEEE. Trimming took 4 bases from V and 2 from J, leaving 21 bases between them. The CDR3 loop is CASSTGRRGKGNYGYTF. CDR3 DNA: TGTGCCAGCAGCACGGGACGCCGGGGTAAGGGAAACTATGGCTACACCTTC.

This sequence joins TRBV19 and TRBJ1-5; perhaps TRBD1 as D (6 bases). Germline CDR1 is LNHDA and CDR2 is SQIVND (reference sequence). The CDR3 is 14 residues long. V lost 3 bases and J 7 bases, leaving 13 bases between the germline ends. The chain's CDR3 is CASSIRGRGQPQHF. CDR3 nucleotides: TGTGCCAGTAGTATTCGGGGGCGAGGCCAGCCCCAGCATTTT.

The CDR3 nucleotides are TGTGCCAGCAGTTTTCGAAGATCAACCAGTTATCAGCCCCAGCATTTT. Encoded protein: CASSFRRSTSYQPQHF. The chain employs TRBV6-6 and TRBJ1-5; D uncertain. V lost 4 bases and J lost 5, with 18 bases in between. CDR3 length: 16 residues. Germline CDR1 is MNHNY and CDR2 is SVGAGI (reference sequence).

The V call is TRBV7-3, the J call TRBJ2-5, with D perhaps matching TRBD2 (7 bases). Trimming left V 5 bases short and J 1 base short, with 14 bases between. The CDR3 is 15 amino acids. CDR1 is SGHTA and CDR2 is FQGTGA in the germline V gene. As DNA, the CDR3 is TGTGCCAGCAGCCCTGCGGGGGCATTCCAAGAGACCCAGTACTTC. Amino acids: CASSPAGAFQETQYF.

The chain carries TRBV6-7 and TRBJ2-2, with no clear D. TRBV6-7 is assigned to the ORF class and has an uncertain function. This CDR3 spans 14 amino acids. The V end was cut by 2 bases, the J end by 6 bases, with 10 bases between. CDR3 sequence (DNA): TGTGCCAGCAGTTACGGGCCCGAGGCCGGGGAGCTGTTTTTT. It specifies CASSYGPEAGELFF.

The rearrangement links TRBV9 to TRBJ1-5; 7 bases agree with TRBD1. CDR3 size: 14 residues. Germline CDR1 is SGDLS and CDR2 is YYNGEE. V was pared by 4 bases and J by 8 bases, with 9 bases of the junction left unmatched. The DNA of the CDR3 is TGTGCCAGCAGCCCAGGACAGGCTCTTAAGCCCCAGCATTTT. Translating it yields CASSPGQALKPQHF.

The chain recombines TRBV4-1 with TRBJ1-2; 11 bases agree with TRBD1. The CDR3 runs to 17 residues. V was clipped by 4 bases and J by 5 bases; unmatched bases: 12. The germline gives CDR1 MGHRA, CDR2 YSYEKL. CDR3 sequence reads: CASSPRVTGTGGYGYTF. In DNA, the CDR3 is TGCGCCAGCAGCCCGAGGGTCACAGGGACAGGGGGATATGGCTACACCTTC.

This chain uses TRBV18 with TRBJ1-5; 10 nucleotides agree with TRBD1. This CDR3 comprises 13 residues. The V gene end was trimmed by 3 bases and the J gene end by 9 bases; junction bases not matched to a gene: 2. CDR1 is KGHSH and CDR2 is LQKENI in the germline V gene. CDR3: CASSPDRGSPQHF. In nucleotides, the CDR3 is TGTGCCAGCTCACCGGACAGGGGGTCGCCCCAGCATTTT.

This rearrangement joins TRBV28 to TRBJ2-2; 8 bases match TRBD1. The J segment lost 0 bases and the V segment lost 6 bases, leaving 0 bases of the junction unmatched. The CDR3 runs 14 residues. The germline CDR1 and CDR2 sequences are MDHEN and SYDVKM. The CDR3: CASRTGANTGELFF. The CDR3 DNA follows: TGTGCCAGCAGGACAGGGGCGAACACCGGGGAGCTGTTTTTT.

In this sample, this clone turned up once. The V and J genes are TRBV12-1 and TRBJ2-1. TRBV12-1 represents a pseudogene. The length of the CDR3 is 15 residues. CDR3 protein: CASSFGVVTNNEQFF. CDR3 sequence (DNA): TGTGCCAGCAGCTTTGGGGTGGTCACCAACAATGAGCAGTTCTTC.

V is TRBV3-1 (or the pseudogene TRBV3-2) and J is TRBJ1-1; D is unclear. Germline lookup yields CDR1 LGHDT and CDR2 YNNKEL (reference sequence). The V end lost 1 base, the J end lost 2 bases, and 5 bases lay between the germline ends. CDR3 size: 13 residues. The CDR3 nucleotides read TGTGCCAGCAGCCAAGCAATAAACACTGAAGCTTTCTTT. This gives the protein CASSQAINTEAFF.

A remark on this clone: Germline and junction disagree at one end, which may indicate a read error. This chain uses TRBV7-7 with TRBJ2-5; 7 nucleotides match TRBD1. The CDR3 spans 15 residues. Germline V gene lookup returns CDR1 SSHAT and CDR2 FNYEAQ (reference sequence). CDR3 sequence reads: CASSLGVGTVQTQYF. The CDR3 nucleotides are TGTGCTAGCAGCTTAGGGGTAGGGACAGTGCAGACCCAGTACTTC.

This chain joins TRBV28 and TRBJ1-6, with TRBD1 identical over 8 bases. Trimming removed 3 bases from V and 7 bases from J; junction bases left unmatched: 5. This CDR3 contains 15 residues. Looked up from germline, CDR1 is MDHEN and CDR2 is SYDVKM. As DNA, the CDR3 is TGTGCCAGCAGTTTCCCGGACAGGGCAAATTCACCCCTCCACTTT. Its translation is CASSFPDRANSPLHF. Full variable domain (outside the CDR3, taken from reference TRBV28 and TRBJ1-6): DVKVTQSSRYLVKRTGEKVFLECVQDMDHENMFWYRQDPGLGLRLIYFSYDVKMKEKGDIPEGYSVSREKKERFSLILESASTNQTSMYLCASSFPDRANSPLHFGNGTRLTVT.

This chain joins TRBV2 and TRBJ2-6; 11 bases map to TRBD1. The CDR3 totals 16 residues. V shed 6 bases, J shed 1 base, and the junction held 2 bases outside the gene matches. Germline lookup yields CDR1 SNHLY and CDR2 FYNNEI. This chain's CDR3 is CASSRDRGSGANVLTF. DNA for the CDR3: TGTGCCAGCAGCCGGGACAGGGGGTCTGGGGCCAACGTCCTGACTTTC.

This clone came up once. This chain uses TRBV24-1 with TRBJ1-5, with unresolved D. V shed 6 bases and J shed 3 bases, with 14 bases lying between them. CDR1 KGHDR and CDR2 SFDVKD come from the germline V gene. The CDR3 length is 15 residues. This CDR3 is CATSSAGKDNQPQHF. In nucleotides, the CDR3 is TGTGCCACCAGTAGCGCGGGTAAGGACAATCAGCCCCAGCATTTT.

The chain couples TRBV5-6 to TRBJ1-3, with D unclear. CDR1 SGHDT and CDR2 YYEEEE come from the germline V gene. The CDR3 is made up of 13 amino acids. Trimming cost V 1 base and J 2 bases, with 4 bases left between them. Here the CDR3 DNA reads TGTGCCAGCAGCTTGTGGCCTGGAAACACCATATATTTT. It encodes CASSLWPGNTIYF.